Listed here are 20 T cell receptor beta chains from one sample, sequenced in a study of human T cells and chemical hapten exposure. As for time point: pre-sensitization, week 0. Treatment specified: therapeutic diphenylcyclopropenone sensitization with weekly scalp DPC. TCRdb re-derived calls from the RACE reads in MiXCR, one entry per CDR3 protein. The sample lists about 80,000 distinct CDR3 sequences; around 15% were seen once. The sample here was whole blood, taken in connection with sensitization to the hapten diphenylcyclopropenone (DPC). The receptors here all came from a woman aged 45 to 65 with alopecia areata. Some clones in this sample may be carry-over from other donors' samples.

The chain joins TRBV5-1 to TRBJ2-1; weak D call: TRBD1 (7 bases). With 6 bases removed from V and 3 bases from J, the gap between germline ends came to 19 bases. The CDR3 runs to 16 residues. Germline lookup yields CDR1 SGHRS and CDR2 YFSETQ. CDR3 amino acids: CASNTGPGGGYNEQFF. DNA of the CDR3: TGCGCCAGCAACACTGGGCCAGGGGGAGGCTACAATGAGCAGTTCTTC.

This clonotype was recorded a few times. J is TRBJ2-1 and V is TRBV7-2, with no clear D. This CDR3 has 16 residues. Germline CDR1 is SGHTA and CDR2 is FQGNSA. Trimming stripped 5 bases from V and 9 bases from J, with 23 bases between. As DNA, the CDR3 is TGTGCCAGCAGCCCCCGCCTACCGCCACAAAGTGGTGAGCAGTTCTTC. The encoded protein is CASSPRLPPQSGEQFF. Filled out from reference TRBV7-2 and TRBJ2-1, the complete variable domain reads GAGVSQSPSNKVTEKGKDVELRCDPISGHTALYWYRQSLGQGLEFLIYFQGNSAPDKSGLPSDRFSAERTGGSVSTLTIQRTQQEDSAVYLCASSPRLPPQSGEQFFGPGTRLTVL.

This clonotype has more than one count but fewer than ten. This chain connects TRBV9 to TRBJ2-7; D unclear. The CDR3 totals 14 residues. Germline V gene sequence: CDR1 SGDLS, CDR2 YYNGEE. The V gene lost 4 bases and the J gene lost 4 bases, with 15 bases spanning the gap. This chain's CDR3 is CASSLEGPGYEQYF. As DNA, the CDR3 is TGTGCCAGCAGCCTCGAAGGGCCGGGTTACGAGCAGTACTTC.

This clonotype was observed a few times. The chain combines TRBV18 with TRBJ1-1; 7 bases map to TRBD1. There are 15 residues in the CDR3. V lost 4 bases, J lost 0 bases, and 5 bases stayed unmatched. Germline V gene data show CDR1 as KGHSH and CDR2 as LQKENI. The CDR3 region is CASSLGTDMNTEAFF. The DNA for the CDR3 is TGTGCCAGCTCACTGGGGACAGATATGAACACTGAAGCTTTCTTT.

This clonotype has a handful of counts. DNA for the CDR3: TGCGCCAGCAGCTTAACGAGCGGCAGTAGGGACGAGCAGTACTTC. Amino acid sequence: CASSLTSGSRDEQYF. This chain joins TRBV5-1 and TRBJ2-7; TRBD2 is a possible D gene (5 bases). The germline V and J ends were trimmed by 2 bases and 5 bases, with 17 bases remaining between them. The CDR3 contains 15 residues. Germline-derived CDR1 and CDR2 are SGHRS and YFSETQ.

This clonotype was seen once. The V and J genes are TRBV5-1 and TRBJ2-7; D is possibly TRBD1 or TRBD2 (5 bases each). V was trimmed by 8 bases and J by 2 bases, leaving 11 bases between them. Per germline, CDR1 SGHRS and CDR2 YFSETQ. This CDR3 has 12 amino acids. In nucleotides, the CDR3 is TGCGCCAGTGGGACCAGCCCCTACGAGCAGTACTTC. As protein: CASGTSPYEQYF.

This clonotype was seen only a few times. The chain has TRBV7-9 and TRBJ2-5; 7 bases are shared with TRBD2. Trimming removed 1 base from V and 7 bases from J; junction bases left unmatched: 18. From germline, CDR1 is SEHNR and CDR2 FQNEAQ (reference sequence). The CDR3 contains 18 residues. The CDR3 bases are TGTGCCAGCAGCTTAGTTGCCGGGATTTCGCGGGGGACCCGGACCCAGTACTTC. Translated, it gives CASSLVAGISRGTRTQYF.

This clonotype appeared many times. The chain joins TRBV4-1 to TRBJ2-5; D is unclear. Trimming pared 2 bases from V and 3 bases from J, leaving 7 bases between. The CDR3 is 13 amino acids. Per germline, CDR1 MGHRA and CDR2 YSYEKL. CDR3 in amino acids: CASSQPSKETQYF. DNA for the CDR3: TGCGCCAGCAGCCAACCATCGAAAGAGACCCAGTACTTC.

The V call is TRBV2, the J call TRBJ2-6, with TRBD2 matching over 9 bases. The V gene's germline CDR1 is SNHLY and CDR2 FYNNEI. CDR3 length equals 20 residues. V was clipped by 4 bases and J by 0 bases; unmatched bases: 13. CDR3 sequence reads: CASSVARIAGAHSGANVLTF. DNA of the CDR3: TGTGCCAGCAGTGTGGCGAGAATAGCGGGAGCCCACTCTGGGGCCAACGTCCTGACTTTC.

This clonotype was found many times. The rearrangement joins TRBV12-3 or TRBV12-4 to TRBJ1-1; the D gene is possibly TRBD1 (5 bases). Trimming removed 5 bases from V and 1 base from J, with 8 bases in between. The CDR3 consists of 13 residues. DNA for the CDR3: TGTGCCAGCAGTCCAGGGAGGAACACTGAAGCTTTCTTT. Translating it yields CASSPGRNTEAFF.

The V gene is TRBV7-2, the J gene TRBJ2-1; D unclear. Trimming took 1 base from V and 6 from J, leaving 7 bases between them. This CDR3 is 13 amino acids long. Germline V CDR1 and CDR2: SGHTA, FQGNSA. For the CDR3, the DNA is TGTGCCAGCAGCTTAGAATGGCGCAATGAGCAGTTCTTC. Translated, it gives CASSLEWRNEQFF.

This clonotype was seen ten or more times. This chain connects TRBV5-1 to TRBJ2-2; D gene ambiguous. The germline V gene encodes CDR1 SGHRS and CDR2 YFSETQ. V was shortened by 0 bases and J by 6 bases, with 3 bases between the two germline ends. The CDR3 runs to 12 residues. The CDR3 region is CASSLVPGELFF. CDR3 DNA sequence: TGCGCCAGCAGCTTGGTTCCCGGGGAGCTGTTTTTT.

V and J are TRBV4-3 and TRBJ2-7, with 7 bases identical to TRBD2. Germline loops: CDR1 LGHNA, CDR2 YSLEER. V was clipped by 0 bases and J by 3 bases; unmatched bases: 5. The CDR3 spans 15 residues. In nucleotides, the CDR3 is TGCGCCAGCAGCCAAGAGGCTAGCGGTTACTACGAGCAGTACTTC. Protein sequence: CASSQEASGYYEQYF.

This clonotype came up a few times. The V call is TRBV12-3 or TRBV12-4, the J call TRBJ2-1; D may be TRBD1 (6 bases). V was trimmed by 6 bases and J by 12 bases, leaving 12 bases between them. The CDR3 runs 11 residues. The CDR3 DNA reads TGTGCCAGCAGCCCAGGGGTGACGCAGTTCTTC. Its protein product is CASSPGVTQFF.

V and J are TRBV29-1 and TRBJ1-1, with 7 positions matching TRBD1. V was pared by 1 base and J by 6 bases, with 8 bases of the junction left unmatched. Germline CDR1 SQVTM, CDR2 ANQGSEA. The CDR3 spans 14 residues. CDR3 sequence (DNA): TGCAGCGTTGAAGGCAGGGGGGTGTTGGCTGAAGCTTTCTTT. Its protein product is CSVEGRGVLAEAFF.

This clonotype was picked up a small number of times. This rearrangement joins TRBV5-1 to TRBJ2-1; either TRBD1 or TRBD2 may supply D (5 bases each). From germline, CDR1 is SGHRS and CDR2 YFSETQ. The CDR3 is 15 amino acids. V lost 3 bases and J 7 bases, leaving 17 bases between the germline ends. This chain's CDR3 is CASSYWGSDENEQFF. The DNA for the CDR3 is TGCGCCAGCAGCTACTGGGGGAGCGACGAAAATGAGCAGTTCTTC.

This clonotype came up a few times. The CDR3 protein is CASRRSGGETQYF. CDR3 DNA: TGTGCCAGCAGGCGGAGCGGAGGAGAGACCCAGTACTTC. The chain joins TRBV28 to TRBJ2-5, with D tentatively TRBD2 (5 bases). V was trimmed by 6 bases and J by 4 bases, leaving 12 bases between them. Per germline, CDR1 MDHEN and CDR2 SYDVKM. This CDR3 region has 13 residues.

This chain joins TRBV11-3 and TRBJ2-1; 9 nucleotides agree with TRBD2. Germline CDR1 SGHNT, CDR2 YENEEA. Losses at the gene ends were 0 bases for V and 6 bases for J; bases not matched to a gene: 3. The CDR3 extends over 15 amino acids. The CDR3 region is CASSLEGTSSNEQFF. CDR3 DNA: TGTGCCAGCAGCTTAGAGGGGACTAGCAGCAATGAGCAGTTCTTC. Full variable domain (remainder filled in from reference TRBV11-3 and TRBJ2-1): EAGVVQSPRYKIIEKKQPVAFWCNPISGHNTLYWYLQNLGQGPELLIRYENEEAVDDSQLPKDRFSAERLKGVDSTLKIQPAELGDSAVYLCASSLEGTSSNEQFFGPGTRLTVL.

The sample holds a few counts of this clonotype. The V gene is TRBV18, the J gene TRBJ2-1, with TRBD2 matching over 10 bases. V was clipped by 2 bases and J by 5 bases; unmatched bases: 9. Germline CDR1 reads KGHSH; CDR2 reads LQKENI. CDR3 length: 17 residues. The CDR3 sequence: CASSPGRWTSGNNEQFF. The CDR3 region has the DNA TGTGCCAGCTCACCAGGCCGTTGGACTAGCGGAAACAATGAGCAGTTCTTC.

The V call is TRBV18, the J call TRBJ1-4; D unresolved. CDR3 length: 12 amino acids. V lost 2 bases to trimming and J lost 5 bases, with 3 bases between them. Per germline, CDR1 KGHSH and CDR2 LQKENI. In DNA, the CDR3 is TGTGCCAGCTCACCAGAGAATGAAAAACTGTTTTTT. It translates to CASSPENEKLFF. The full variable domain, rest sourced from reference TRBV18 and TRBJ1-4, is NAGVMQNPRHLVRRRGQEARLRCSPMKGHSHVYWYRQLPEEGLKFMVYLQKENIIDESGMPKERFSAEFPKEGPSILRIQQVVRGDSAAYFCASSPENEKLFFGSGTQLSVL.